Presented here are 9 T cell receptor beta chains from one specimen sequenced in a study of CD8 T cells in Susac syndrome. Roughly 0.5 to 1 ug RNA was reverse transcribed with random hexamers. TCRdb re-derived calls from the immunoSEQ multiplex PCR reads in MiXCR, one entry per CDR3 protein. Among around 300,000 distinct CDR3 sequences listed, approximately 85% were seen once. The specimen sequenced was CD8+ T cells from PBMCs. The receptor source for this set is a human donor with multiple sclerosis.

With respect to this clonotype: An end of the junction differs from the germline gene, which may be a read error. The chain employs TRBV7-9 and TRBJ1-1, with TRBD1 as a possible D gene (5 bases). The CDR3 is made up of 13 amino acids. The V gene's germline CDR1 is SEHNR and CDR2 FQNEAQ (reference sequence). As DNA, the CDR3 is TGTGCCAGCAGCTCTCCAGGGATAACTGAAGTTTTCTTT. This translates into CASSSPGITEVFF.

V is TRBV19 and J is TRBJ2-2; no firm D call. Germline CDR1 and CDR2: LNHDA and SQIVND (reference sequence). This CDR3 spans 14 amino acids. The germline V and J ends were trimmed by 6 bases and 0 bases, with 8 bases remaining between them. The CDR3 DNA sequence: TGTGCCAGTAGCATTCCCTCGAACACCGGGGAGCTGTTTTTT. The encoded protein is CASSIPSNTGELFF. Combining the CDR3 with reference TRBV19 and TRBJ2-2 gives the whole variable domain DGGITQSPKYLFRKEGQNVTLSCEQNLNHDAMYWYRQDPGQGLRLIYYSQIVNDFQKGDIAEGYSVSREKKESFPLTVTSAQKNPTAFYLCASSIPSNTGELFFGEGSRLTVL.

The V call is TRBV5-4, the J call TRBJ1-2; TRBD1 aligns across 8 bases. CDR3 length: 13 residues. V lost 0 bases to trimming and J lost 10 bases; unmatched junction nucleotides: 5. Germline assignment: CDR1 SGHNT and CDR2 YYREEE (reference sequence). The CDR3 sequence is CASSLEWTGHYTF. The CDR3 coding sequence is TGTGCCAGCAGCTTGGAGTGGACAGGGCACTACACCTTC.

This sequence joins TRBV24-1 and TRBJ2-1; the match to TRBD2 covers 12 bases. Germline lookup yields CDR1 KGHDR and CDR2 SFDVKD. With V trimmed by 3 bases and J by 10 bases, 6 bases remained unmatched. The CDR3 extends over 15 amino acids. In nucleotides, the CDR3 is TGTGCCACCAGTGATCGACTAGCGGGAGTTAGCGAGCAGTTCTTC. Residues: CATSDRLAGVSEQFF.

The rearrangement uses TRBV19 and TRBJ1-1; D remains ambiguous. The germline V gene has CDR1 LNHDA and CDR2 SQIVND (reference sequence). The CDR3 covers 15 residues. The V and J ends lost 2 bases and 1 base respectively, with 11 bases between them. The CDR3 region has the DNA TGTGCCAGTAGTATAATGGGTAAGGGGAACACTGAAGCTTTCTTT. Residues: CASSIMGKGNTEAFF.

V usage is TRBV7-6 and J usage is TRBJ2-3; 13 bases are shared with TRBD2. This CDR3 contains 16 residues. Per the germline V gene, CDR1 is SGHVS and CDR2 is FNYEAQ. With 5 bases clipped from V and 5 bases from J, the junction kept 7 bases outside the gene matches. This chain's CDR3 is CASSSGLAGAKDTQYF. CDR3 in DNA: TGTGCCAGCAGCAGCGGACTAGCGGGAGCGAAAGATACGCAGTATTTT. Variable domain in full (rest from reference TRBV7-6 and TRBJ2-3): GAGVSQSPRYKVTKRGQDVALRCDPISGHVSLYWYRQALGQGPEFLTYFNYEAQQDKSGLPNDRFSAERPEGSISTLTIQRTEQRDSAMYRCASSSGLAGAKDTQYFGPGTRLTVL.

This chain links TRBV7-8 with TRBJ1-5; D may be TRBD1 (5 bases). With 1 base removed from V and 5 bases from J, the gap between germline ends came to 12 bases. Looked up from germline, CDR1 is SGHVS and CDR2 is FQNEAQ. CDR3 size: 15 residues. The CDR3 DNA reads TGTGCCAGCAGCTTAGAGACAGCACTGGATCAGCCCCAGCATTTT. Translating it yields CASSLETALDQPQHF.

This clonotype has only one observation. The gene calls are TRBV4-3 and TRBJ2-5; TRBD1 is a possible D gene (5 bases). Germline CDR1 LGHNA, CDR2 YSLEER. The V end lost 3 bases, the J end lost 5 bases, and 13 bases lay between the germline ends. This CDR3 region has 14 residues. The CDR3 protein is CASSHGSGMETQYF. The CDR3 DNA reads TGCGCCAGCAGCCACGGGTCAGGGATGGAGACCCAGTACTTC.

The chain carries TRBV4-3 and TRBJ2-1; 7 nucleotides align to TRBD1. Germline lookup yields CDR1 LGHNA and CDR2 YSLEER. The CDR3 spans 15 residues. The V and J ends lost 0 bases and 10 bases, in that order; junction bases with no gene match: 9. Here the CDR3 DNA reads TGCGCCAGCAGCCAAGAGGATAGGGGGCGCCGCGAGCAGTTCTTC. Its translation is CASSQEDRGRREQFF.